The 18 T cell receptor beta chains listed next were all sequenced from one sample in a study of shared clonotypes between healthy human individuals. Assay used: immunoSEQ multiplex PCR; TCRdb lists only in-frame clones, some missing. The table records more than 500,000 clones, about 96% of them present only once. Sequencing input: naive CD4+ T cells sorted from blood. The subset is: CD45RA+ positively selected. The receptors were sampled from a woman aged 30 to 39 in good health.

The rearrangement uses TRBV10-2 and TRBJ2-7, with a tentative D call TRBD2 (5 bases). With 4 bases removed from V and 3 bases from J, the gap between germline ends came to 16 bases. The V gene's germline CDR1 is WSHSY and CDR2 SAAADI. The CDR3 sequence is 15 residues long. The CDR3 DNA sequence: TGCGCCAGCAGTGCCCCGGGGATAACCAACTACGAGCAGTACTTC. Translated, it gives CASSAPGITNYEQYF.

The CDR3 protein is CASSPYPISRSNQPQHF. The CDR3 nucleotides are TGTGCCAGCTCACCGTACCCTATATCTCGCAGCAATCAGCCCCAGCATTTT. The genes are TRBV18 and TRBJ1-5, with no clear D. Germline V CDR1 and CDR2: KGHSH, LQKENI. The V end lost 3 bases, the J end lost 1 base, and 16 bases lay between the germline ends. This CDR3 comprises 17 residues.

The rearrangement uses TRBV28 and TRBJ2-3, with 9 bases lining up with TRBD2. The germline gives CDR1 MDHEN, CDR2 SYDVKM. There are 19 residues in the CDR3. After removal of 1 base from V and 2 bases from J, the junction contained 13 bases not matched to a gene. The CDR3 spells CASSLSRGGARGNTDTQYF. The CDR3 DNA is TGTGCCAGCAGTTTATCCCGCGGGGGGGCGCGGGGTAACACAGATACGCAGTATTTT. Filled out from reference TRBV28 and TRBJ2-3, the complete variable domain reads DVKVTQSSRYLVKRTGEKVFLECVQDMDHENMFWYRQDPGLGLRLIYFSYDVKMKEKGDIPEGYSVSREKKERFSLILESASTNQTSMYLCASSLSRGGARGNTDTQYFGPGTRLTVL.

The chain couples TRBV11-3 to TRBJ2-5; D ambiguous. This CDR3 comprises 12 residues. Germline CDR1 is SGHNT and CDR2 is YENEEA. The ends were cut back, 5 bases at V and 7 bases at J, with 11 bases in the middle. CDR3 protein: CASSDRPGTQYF. The CDR3 bases are TGTGCCAGCAGCGACCGCCCGGGGACCCAGTACTTC.

The genes are TRBV20-1 and TRBJ1-1; no firm D call. Germline loops: CDR1 DFQATT, CDR2 SNEGSKA (reference sequence). The CDR3 spans 11 residues. V was pared by 3 bases and J by 4 bases, with 6 bases between. Here the CDR3 reads CSASPVTEAFF. In DNA form, the CDR3 reads TGCAGTGCTAGTCCGGTCACTGAAGCTTTCTTT.

The genes are TRBV19 and TRBJ1-1; D ambiguous. The CDR3 sequence is 16 residues long. V dropped 5 bases and J dropped 3 bases, with 19 bases sitting between them. Germline CDR1 LNHDA, CDR2 SQIVND (reference sequence). For the CDR3, the DNA is TGTGCCAGTAGTTCTCCGGCCGGGAGGCTGCACACTGAAGCTTTCTTT. Amino acids: CASSSPAGRLHTEAFF.

The chain joins TRBV7-8 to TRBJ1-3, with D hard to call. The V gene lost 0 bases and the J gene lost 0 bases, with 9 bases spanning the gap. The CDR3 is made up of 16 amino acids. Germline lookup yields CDR1 SGHVS and CDR2 FQNEAQ. CDR3 protein: CASSLAQARSGNTIYF. The CDR3 DNA sequence: TGTGCCAGCAGCTTAGCGCAGGCCCGCTCTGGAAACACCATATATTTT.

The genes are TRBV6-5 and TRBJ2-7; D is uncertain. CDR1 and CDR2 from the germline V gene are MNHEY and SVGAGI. The V and J ends lost 0 bases and 0 bases respectively, with 6 bases between them. The CDR3 covers 14 residues. CDR3 amino acids: CASSYSQTSYEQYF. The CDR3 DNA reads TGTGCCAGCAGTTACTCTCAGACCTCCTACGAGCAGTACTTC.

The chain uses TRBV6-4 and TRBJ2-2; 9 nucleotides align to TRBD1. This CDR3 contains 16 residues. CDR1 is MRHNA and CDR2 is SNTAGT in the germline V gene. With V trimmed by 8 bases and J by 5 bases, 12 bases remained unmatched. The CDR3 loop reads CASSRDGTGRTGELFF. The CDR3 DNA reads TGTGCCAGCTCGCGGGACGGGACAGGGCGTACCGGGGAGCTGTTTTTT.

This clone has just one count. This chain links TRBV15 with TRBJ2-7; D gene ambiguous. CDR3 length: 15 amino acids. V lost 0 bases, J lost 2 bases, and 11 bases lay in between. Germline lookup yields CDR1 LNHNV and CDR2 YYDKDF (reference sequence). The CDR3 region is CATSRDAVETYEQYF. CDR3 sequence (DNA): TGTGCCACCAGCAGAGATGCGGTAGAGACCTACGAGCAGTACTTC.

The chain uses TRBV9 and TRBJ2-3; a weak D match, TRBD2 (6 bases). Germline CDR1 SGDLS, CDR2 YYNGEE. Trimming removed 3 bases at V and 0 bases at J, with 14 bases between. The CDR3 is 16 amino acids. DNA of the CDR3: TGTGCCAGCAGCGGGCGAGCCGGGGGTAGCACAGATACGCAGTATTTT. This gives the protein CASSGRAGGSTDTQYF.

This chain links TRBV18 with TRBJ1-1; 7 bases line up with TRBD1. CDR3 length: 14 amino acids. CDR1 is KGHSH and CDR2 is LQKENI in the germline V gene. J lost 2 bases, V lost 3 bases, and 3 bases had no gene match. This CDR3 is CASSPGQRNTEAFF. The CDR3 DNA reads TGTGCCAGCTCACCGGGACAGCGTAACACTGAAGCTTTCTTT. Looking up the rest from reference TRBV18 and TRBJ1-1 gives the full variable domain: NAGVMQNPRHLVRRRGQEARLRCSPMKGHSHVYWYRQLPEEGLKFMVYLQKENIIDESGMPKERFSAEFPKEGPSILRIQQVVRGDSAAYFCASSPGQRNTEAFFGQGTRLTVV.

This chain connects TRBV7-2 to TRBJ2-7; unclear D gene. The V and J ends lost 0 bases and 6 bases respectively, with 12 bases between them. Germline CDR1 SGHTA, CDR2 FQGNSA. The CDR3 consists of 14 residues. CDR3 in DNA: TGTGCCAGCAGCTTAGCTGGAGCCCTAGGCGAGCAGTACTTC. Protein product: CASSLAGALGEQYF.

The rearrangement links TRBV30 to TRBJ2-7, with D perhaps TRBD2 (5 bases). The CDR3 contains 14 residues. Germline lookup yields CDR1 GTSNPN and CDR2 SVGIG (reference sequence). The V gene lost 3 bases and the J gene lost 2 bases, with 14 bases spanning the gap. DNA of the CDR3: TGTGCCTGGAGACTGGACTTTACTACCTACGAGCAGTACTTC. Its protein is CAWRLDFTTYEQYF.

This chain connects TRBV4-1 to TRBJ2-1; 9 nucleotides match TRBD2. J lost 1 base, V lost 2 bases, and 0 bases had no gene match. The CDR3 has 15 amino acids. The germline CDR1 and CDR2 sequences are MGHRA and YSYEKL. This CDR3 is CASSQSGGSYNEQFF. The CDR3 DNA sequence: TGCGCCAGCAGCCAAAGCGGGGGGTCCTACAATGAGCAGTTCTTC.

The count of this clone is one. This rearrangement joins TRBV27 to TRBJ1-4; TRBD1 might be the D (5 bases). Trimming left V 0 bases short and J 7 bases short, with 12 bases between. This CDR3 has 15 residues. Germline V gene sequence: CDR1 MNHEY, CDR2 SMNVEV (reference sequence). The CDR3 DNA follows: TGTGCCAGCAGTTTATCTAAGGGACGAGGTGAAAAACTGTTTTTT. It specifies CASSLSKGRGEKLFF.

The J gene is TRBJ1-4, the V gene TRBV2; tentatively, D is TRBD1 (5 bases). Trimming stripped 3 bases from V and 8 bases from J, with 10 bases between. Germline V gives CDR1 SNHLY, CDR2 FYNNEI. This CDR3 region has 13 residues. The CDR3 loop is CASSEGVLEKLFF. DNA for the CDR3: TGTGCCAGCAGTGAGGGGGTGCTGGAAAAACTGTTTTTT.

The rearrangement uses TRBV5-1 and TRBJ2-2; D uncertain. The CDR3 totals 16 residues. V dropped 1 base and J dropped 0 bases, with 10 bases sitting between them. The germline CDR1 and CDR2 sequences are SGHRS and YFSETQ. The DNA of the CDR3 is TGCGCCAGCAGCTTGTCCAGAAAAGCGAACACCGGGGAGCTGTTTTTT. This gives the protein CASSLSRKANTGELFF.